One TCR beta chain is described in this entry. Its antigen is unknown. The data originate from a study of cytomegalovirus exposure and HLA in healthy donors. General study results and limits: The authors later linked a missense DCLRE1C variant to TCR beta V- and J-gene trimming. In an earlier analysis, productive rearrangement rates for most beta V segments clustered near 90% or 30%. Reportedly, HLA-A and HLA-B alleles of most subjects were accurately predicted from TCR beta. Most sequenced TCRs were rare (though some public TCRs occurred in many donors).

The CDR3 consists of 16 residues. With 3 bases removed from V and 2 bases from J, the gap between germline ends came to 16 bases. Germline CDR1 KGHSH, CDR2 LQKENI. The PCR had 60 Vbeta and 13 Jbeta primers. Produced via immunoSEQ multiplex PCR; TCRdb's table is partial and in-frame only. The sample lists roughly 80,000 clones; around 81% were seen once. This receptor was identified in a woman aged 25 to 39 in good health and CMV-seronegative. The chain couples TRBV18 to TRBJ2-5; D may be TRBD1 (6 bases). Sequencing used PBMCs. The CDR3 DNA reads TGTGCCAGCTCACCTCTACAGGGTGGAAAACAAGAGACCCAGTACTTC. This encodes CASSPLQGGKQETQYF.